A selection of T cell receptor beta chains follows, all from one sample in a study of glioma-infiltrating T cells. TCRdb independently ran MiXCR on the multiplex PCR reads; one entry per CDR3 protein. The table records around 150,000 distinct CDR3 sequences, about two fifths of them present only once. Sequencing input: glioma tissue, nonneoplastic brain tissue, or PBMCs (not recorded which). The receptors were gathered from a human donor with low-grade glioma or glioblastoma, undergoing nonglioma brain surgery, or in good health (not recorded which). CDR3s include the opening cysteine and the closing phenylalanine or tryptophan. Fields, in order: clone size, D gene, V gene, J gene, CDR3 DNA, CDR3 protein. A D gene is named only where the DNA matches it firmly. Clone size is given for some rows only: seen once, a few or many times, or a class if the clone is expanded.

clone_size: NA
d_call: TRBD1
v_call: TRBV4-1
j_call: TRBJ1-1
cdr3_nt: TGCGCCAGCAGCCAACTAACAGGGGGGGGAAGAGCTTTCTTT
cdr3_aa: CASSQLTGGGRAFF

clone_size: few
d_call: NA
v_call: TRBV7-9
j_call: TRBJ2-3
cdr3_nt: TGTGCCAGCAGCTCGACAGATAGCACAGATACGCAGTATTTT
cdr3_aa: CASSSTDSTDTQYF

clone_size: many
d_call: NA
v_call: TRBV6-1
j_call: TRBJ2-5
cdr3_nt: TGTGCCACCAAAGGAGGTTGGCCTCGGGAGACCCAGTACTTC
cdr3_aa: CATKGGWPRETQYF

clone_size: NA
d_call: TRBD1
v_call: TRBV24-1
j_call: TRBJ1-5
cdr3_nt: TGTGCCACCAGCTTGGGACAGGGGAGCAATCAGCCCCAGCATTTT
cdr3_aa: CATSLGQGSNQPQHF

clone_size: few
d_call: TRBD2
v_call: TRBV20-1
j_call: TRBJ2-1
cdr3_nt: TGCAGTGCTAGGAGGGCTAGCGGGAGTGATGAGCAGTTCTTC
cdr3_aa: CSARRASGSDEQFF

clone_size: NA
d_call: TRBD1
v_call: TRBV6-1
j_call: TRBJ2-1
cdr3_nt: TGTGCCAGCAGTCTAAACCCGGACAGGCCTACACAACACTTC
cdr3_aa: CASSLNPDRPTQHF

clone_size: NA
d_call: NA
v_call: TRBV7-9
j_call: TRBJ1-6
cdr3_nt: TGTGCCAGCCGGACGGCTAATAATTCACCCCTCCACTTT
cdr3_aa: CASRTANNSPLHF

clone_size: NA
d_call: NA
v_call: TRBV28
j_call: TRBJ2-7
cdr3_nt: TGTGCCAGCAGCCAAGATACCTACGAGCAGTACTTC
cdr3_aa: CASSQDTYEQYF

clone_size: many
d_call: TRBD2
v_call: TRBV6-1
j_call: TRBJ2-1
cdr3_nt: TGTGCCAGCAGTAGGACTAGGGGACTTCCGGAGCAGTTCTTC
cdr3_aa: CASSRTRGLPEQFF

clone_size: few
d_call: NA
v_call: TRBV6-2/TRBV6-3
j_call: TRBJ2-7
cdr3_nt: TGTGCCAGCAGCGCCGGACCCGAGGGCGAGCAGTACTTC
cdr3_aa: CASSAGPEGEQYF

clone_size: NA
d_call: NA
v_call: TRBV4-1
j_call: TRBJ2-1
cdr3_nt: TGCGCCAGCAGCCAAGTAAGTTTTGGGCCCAGCTCCTACAATGAGCAGTTCTTC
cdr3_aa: CASSQVSFGPSSYNEQFF

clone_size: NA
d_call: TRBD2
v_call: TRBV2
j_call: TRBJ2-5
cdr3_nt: TGTGCCAGCAGTTCCGAGAGGACTAGCGGGAGAAAGACCCAGTACTTC
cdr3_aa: CASSSERTSGRKTQYF

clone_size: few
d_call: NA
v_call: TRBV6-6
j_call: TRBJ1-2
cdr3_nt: TGTGCCAGCAGTTACGATAAGACTGTGTACGGCTACACCTTC
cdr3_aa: CASSYDKTVYGYTF

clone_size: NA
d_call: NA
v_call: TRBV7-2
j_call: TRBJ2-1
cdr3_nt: TGTGCCAGCAGCTTAGTGGCCAGGTTGTTCTTC
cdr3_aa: CASSLVARLFF

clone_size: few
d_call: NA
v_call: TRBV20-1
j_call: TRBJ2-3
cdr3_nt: TGCAGTGCTAGAGATTGGGAAGATACGCAGTATTTT
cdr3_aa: CSARDWEDTQYF

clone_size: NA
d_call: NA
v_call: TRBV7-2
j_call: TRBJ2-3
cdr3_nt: TGTGCCAGCAGTAGCGGAATATTCACAGATACGCAGTATTTT
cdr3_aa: CASSSGIFTDTQYF

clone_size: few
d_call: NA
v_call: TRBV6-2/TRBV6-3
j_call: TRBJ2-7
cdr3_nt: TGTGCCAGCAGTTACTCGTCCGACAGGCACCCTCCCTACGAGCAGTACTTC
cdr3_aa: CASSYSSDRHPPYEQYF

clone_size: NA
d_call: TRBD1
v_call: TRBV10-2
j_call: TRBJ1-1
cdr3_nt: TGCGCCAGCAGACAGGGGAGCACTGAAGCTTTCTTT
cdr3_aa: CASRQGSTEAFF

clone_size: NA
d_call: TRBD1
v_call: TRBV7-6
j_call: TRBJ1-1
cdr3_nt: TGTGCCAGCAGCCAACGACAGGGGGCGAACACTGAAGCTTTCTTT
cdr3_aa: CASSQRQGANTEAFF

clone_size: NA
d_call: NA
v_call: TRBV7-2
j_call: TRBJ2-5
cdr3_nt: TGTGCCAGCAGCTTTGGAGCGGGTCAAGGGACCCAGTACTTC
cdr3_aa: CASSFGAGQGTQYF

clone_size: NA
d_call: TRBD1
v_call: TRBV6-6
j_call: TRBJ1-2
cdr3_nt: TGTGCCAGCAGGGACAGGGGCGATGGCTACACCTTC
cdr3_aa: CASRDRGDGYTF

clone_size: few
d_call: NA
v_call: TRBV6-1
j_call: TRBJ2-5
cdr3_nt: TGTGCCAGCAGTGGCCCACTAGGAAAAGAGACCCAGTACTTC
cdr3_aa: CASSGPLGKETQYF

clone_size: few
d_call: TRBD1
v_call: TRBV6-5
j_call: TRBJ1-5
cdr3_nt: TGTGCCAGCAGAAAACCAGGGGGCGGACAGCCCCAGCATTTT
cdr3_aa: CASRKPGGGQPQHF

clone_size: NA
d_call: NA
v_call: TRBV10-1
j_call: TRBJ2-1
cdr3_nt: TGCGCCAGCAGCGATCGGGGGCGACGGTCCTACAATGAGCAGTTCTTC
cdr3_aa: CASSDRGRRSYNEQFF

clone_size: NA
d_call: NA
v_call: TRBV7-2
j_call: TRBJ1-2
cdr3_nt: TGTGCCAGCAGCCCCCCAGGAGGGGCGGCTGGCTACACCTTC
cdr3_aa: CASSPPGGAAGYTF

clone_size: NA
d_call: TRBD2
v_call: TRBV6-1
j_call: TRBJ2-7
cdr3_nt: TGTGCCAGCAGAAGACTAGCGGGCTACGAGCAGTACTTC
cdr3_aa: CASRRLAGYEQYF

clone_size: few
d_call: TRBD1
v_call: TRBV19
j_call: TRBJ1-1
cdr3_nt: TGTGCCAGTAGTATGGGGACAGGGGACATGAACACTGAAGCTTTCTTT
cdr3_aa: CASSMGTGDMNTEAFF

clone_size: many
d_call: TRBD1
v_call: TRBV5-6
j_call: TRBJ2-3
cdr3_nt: TGTGCCAGCAGCACAGGGGGCTCGGGAGATACGCAGTATTTT
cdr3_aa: CASSTGGSGDTQYF

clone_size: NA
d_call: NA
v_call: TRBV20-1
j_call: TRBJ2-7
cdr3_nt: TGCAGTGCTAGAGATACTGGTTCCTACGAGCAGTACTTC
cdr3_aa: CSARDTGSYEQYF

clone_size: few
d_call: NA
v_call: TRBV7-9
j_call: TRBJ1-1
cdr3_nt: TGTGCCAGCAGCCTTCTTTTACATCGAGGTCCGACTGAAGCTTTCTTT
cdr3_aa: CASSLLLHRGPTEAFF

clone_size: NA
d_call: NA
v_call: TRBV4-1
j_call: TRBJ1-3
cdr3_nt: TGCGCCAGCAGCCAAGTCGGTAGGGGATCTGGAAACACCATATATTTT
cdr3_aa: CASSQVGRGSGNTIYF